This TCR beta chain was profiled in a study of cytomegalovirus exposure and HLA in healthy donors (dated by TCRdb to the late 2010s). Background on the whole study: An earlier analysis of around 600 of the donors reported roughly 270 Gb of sequence data and 117 million unique TCR beta sequences from some 180 million T cells. About 330 gigabases of sequencing data and 70 million to 95 million unique TCR sequences made up an early release that covered under 750 HLA-typed donors. Among the roughly 400 genotyped donors, roughly 80% belonged to the genetic ancestry cluster associated with self-reported Caucasian donors. The study aimed to test whether cataloging public T cell receptors could reveal signatures of past pathogen exposure. Using immunosequencing, the study profiled T cell repertoires from about 610 subjects and related those repertoires to cytomegalovirus serostatus. Besides the first cohort of under 700 subjects, a separate validation cohort made up of 95 to 150 different subjects was used. The study combined high-throughput TCR immunosequencing, statistical association of individual TCRs with disease status, and machine learning to predict cytomegalovirus infection status. To study patterns of TCR occurrence, a later analysis re-analyzed previously published TCR beta repertoires from around 670 donors and added high-resolution HLA genotyping. The later analysis used no new phenotypic data to find candidate immune exposures, relying instead on TCR beta sequences and their occurrence across donors. An earlier analysis of more than 450 of the donors used high-throughput TCR beta sequencing to judge whether each TCR beta V gene segment behaved as functional or pseudogenic. Donor age, sex, ethnicity and CMV serostatus were compiled together with the repertoire data. A later genetic analysis took genome-wide SNP genotypes for about 60% of the roughly 670 donors and used that subset as a discovery cohort. Every discovery cohort repertoire had been produced on one sequencing platform. HLA typing covered class I and class II loci at four-digit resolution. The number of donors typed differed by locus, with roughly 620-630 for A, B, C, DRB1 and DQB1, 522 for DQA1, over 600 for DPA1, and around 450 for DPB1. Several DR-DQ haplotypes were treated as single units for association and clustering because of strong linkage in the cohort. Across about 380 genotyped donors of the cohort, an average of approximately 240,000 unique TCR beta nucleotide sequences per donor were sequenced, and 15% to 20% of those sequences were non-productive.

Library preparation was by the immunoSEQ multiplex PCR assay. For the multiplex PCR, a mixture combining 60 forward primers for TCR Vbeta segments and 13 reverse primers for TCR Jbeta segments was used. The CDR3 region of rearranged TCR beta genes was amplified from genomic DNA by a multiplex PCR assay. The Illumina HiSeq System was used to sequence the amplified TCR beta libraries as 87-base-pair reads. The paper's data handling went like this. In a later analysis, some 80 million unique TCR beta chains were counted across the approximately 640 repertoires, and roughly 11 million of these chains were shared by at least two donors. A nearest-neighbor algorithm error-corrected the raw reads and collapsed the reads into unique sequences, merging closely related sequences to remove PCR and sequencing errors. To assign V, D and J gene segments, CDR3 sequences were aligned to IMGT reference sequences. For a sequence to be retained, a match of at least six nucleotides to both a V gene segment and a J gene segment was required. A rearrangement counted as productive if the CDR3 had no stop codons and remained in frame with V and J, and every other rearrangement counted as non-productive. CDR3 was defined according to IMGT convention as the region running from the second conserved V-encoded cysteine to the conserved J-encoded phenylalanine. The earlier analysis of 587 of the donors excluded sequences that lacked an unambiguous match to a single V gene segment. In an earlier analysis of 587 of the donors, V segments were called functional above 56.7% productive rearrangements and were called segregating when the between-donor standard deviation exceeded 5%. A statistical classification framework was built for diagnosing cytomegalovirus status from the catalog of TCR beta chain sequences. In a later analysis, V and J genes were assigned by comparing TCR nucleotide sequences against IMGT/GENE-DB human TR gene sequences. Using the TCRdist pipeline, a later analysis assigned CDR3 sequences along with most-parsimonious VDJ recombination scenarios. A later analysis defined each TCR beta chain by its CDR3 amino acid sequence plus V-gene family, and excluded reads lacking a unique V-gene family. As a way to deal with suspected cross-contamination and a sequencing artifact, a later analysis dropped 500 to 700 nucleotide sequences that were highly shared and had low generation probability. A later analysis calculated a clonal expansion index for each public chain from normalized within-repertoire ranks of inferred template counts. In a later analysis, generation probabilities were computed using a VDJ recombination model fitted to out-of-frame rearrangements, and the results were checked against IGoR. Hypergeometric tests were used in a later analysis to score TCR-TCR, TCR-HLA and TCR-CMV co-occurrence, with a repertoire-size bias correction applied to the TCR pairs. False discovery rates were estimated in a later analysis by permuting HLA or CMV assignments 20 times. In a later analysis, co-occurring TCRs were grouped using DBSCAN, with TCRdist sequence similarity added in when clustering inside HLA-allele-positive subsets. Co-occurrence clustering excluded repertoires with fewer than 30,000 or more than 120,000 public chains, plus five with anomalous nucleotide sharing. The table was pulled from immuneACCESS by TCRdb, which kept in-frame rearrangements only. Such tables lose some clones; where checked, under half of the loss comes from unresolved V genes, and the rest has no known cause. The D gene and trimming were derived from the DNA, and the V and J assignments and clone size from that table. Recorded for this sample are 130,000 or so clones; approximately 61% of them occurred a single time. The ten largest clones represent 2% to 3% of the sample.

On this clone itself: Its target antigen remains unknown. It has no much larger one-base neighbor in the sample; base qualities were not kept.

The cohort consisted of 670 or so healthy bone marrow donors. Cohort members were all nominally healthy when sampled, although unrecorded immune exposures were likely present. The donor tested CMV seronegative, placing the donor among the 350 or so seronegative members of the cohort. A peripheral blood sample was collected from each donor, and TCR beta sequencing was performed on peripheral blood mononuclear cells. The Qiagen DNeasy Blood Extraction Kit was used to extract genomic DNA from the blood cell samples. For this chain, trimming is 6 bases at the V end and 5 bases at the J end, and the number of junction bases without a gene match is 5. The CDR3 holds 13 amino acids from the cysteine to the phenylalanine. The sequence is cut down to CDR3 DNA, 39 bases in frame from base 1. From a lookup of the germline V gene (reference sequence), CDR1 and CDR2 are WNHNN and SYGVQD. Overall study results and their limits: In a later analysis, the rate of TCR association differed among HLA loci, with DRB1 alleles having the most associated TCRs and HLA-C alleles having the fewest. Sequencing depth was assumed to be roughly uniform across donors in the presence/absence analyses, though that assumption may not hold. In a later genetic analysis, a missense DCLRE1C variant was associated with V-gene and J-gene trimming of TCR beta chains, and the association was replicated in an independent cohort. A cluster of highly shared sequence variants was judged likely to represent a technical artifact of the sequencing pipeline. Broadly in line with IMGT annotations, most TCR beta V segments showed up in productive rearrangements about 87% or about 30% of the time in an earlier analysis of several hundred of the donors. Most CMV-associated TCR beta chains appeared to be HLA-restricted in a later analysis, and the HLA associations seemed to be driven largely by CMV exposure. Because counts were too low, seventeen rarely observed V segments, including chromosome 9 orphons, were left out of the earlier analysis of 587 of the donors. In both the original and validation cohorts, the classifier was reported to diagnose cytomegalovirus status with high specificity and sensitivity. Three of the identified cytomegalovirus-associated TCR beta chains were confirmed in vitro to be specific for cytomegalovirus antigens. A total of about 180 TCR beta chains were listed by the study as associated with cytomegalovirus. A later analysis found that HLA-associated TCR beta chains were more clonally expanded and had lower generation probabilities than equally common non-associated chains. According to a later genetic analysis, donors in an Asian-associated ancestry cluster had fewer N-insertions in productive TCRs than the approximately 610-donor mean. The authors suggested that the approach could potentially be generalized to other disease states and immunological phenotypes. Correlated functional status among segregating V segments might reflect linkage disequilibrium, but an unknown experimental factor could not be ruled out. Because HLA typing was unavailable for some donors at each locus, only the typed subset was used in association tests. Because the 87-base-pair reads could not distinguish some IMGT-functional V segments, including TRBV6-2 and TRBV6-3, those segments were excluded. CMV serostatus was the only immune exposure information available for the cohort. A further reported finding was that TCR beta sequences accurately predicted the HLA-A and HLA-B alleles for most subjects in the first cohort. A later analysis associated around 16,000 TCR beta sequences with specific HLA alleles at a false discovery rate of 0.05. A later analysis reported that several top co-occurrence clusters appeared linked to parvovirus B19, influenza, CMV and Epstein-Barr virus. Most TCR sequences were seen in very few donors, while some public TCRs were found in many individuals. This cohort had only TCR beta chains sequenced, and the lack of alpha or paired-chain data limited which features could be detected. When HLA alleles, especially DR and DQ, strongly co-occurred, attributing TCR associations to individual alleles was difficult.

The V gene is TRBV10-1 and the J gene is TRBJ2-5; 8 central bases correspond to TRBD1. Source material: PBMCs. The source of this sequence is a woman aged 40-49 years in good health and CMV-seronegative. The encoded CDR3 is CASSDRGRETQYF. The DNA sequence follows: TGCGCCAGCAGCGACAGGGGCAGGGAGACCCAGTACTTC.